What follows describes a single T cell receptor beta chain. This sample stems from a study of Ad26.COV2.S vaccination and SARS-CoV-2 variants. The treatment denotes: about 20 received Ad26.COV2.S at low or high dose, single or two shots; about 5 received placebo; per-sample allocation not given. Sampling was done on day 63 after the first vaccine or placebo injection. The germline gives CDR1 LGHNA, CDR2 YNFKEQ. The CDR3 contains 13 residues. V trimming: 8 bases; J trimming: 7 bases; junction bases outside the gene matches: 8. The table came from immunoSEQ multiplex PCR; TCRdb's copy has only in-frame clones and leaves some out. The sample yields about 410,000 clones, roughly 90% seen once.

The TCR was taken from a person aged 18-60 years who received the Ad26.COV2.S COVID-19 vaccine or a placebo. The chain has TRBV4-2 and TRBJ1-1, with 9 nucleotides matching TRBD1. Specimen: peripheral blood, collected in a trial of Ad26.COV2.S vaccine versus placebo. The CDR3 sequence: CASSRNRGLEAFF. The CDR3 DNA reads as TGTGCCAGCTCTCGGAACAGGGGGCTTGAAGCTTTCTTT.